This record concerns one TCR beta chain sequence. This sample was taken from a study of T cell changes during pregnancy in multiple sclerosis. V shed 2 bases and J shed 6 bases, with 10 bases lying between them. Germline V gene lookup returns CDR1 MNHEY and CDR2 SVGAGI. This CDR3 has 14 amino acids. Profiled with immunoSEQ multiplex PCR; TCRdb holds only in-frame clones, not every one. The data show 80,000 to 95,000 clones, roughly 96% seen once. The V call is TRBV6-5, the J call TRBJ2-2; a weak D match, TRBD2 (5 bases). The TCR originated in a female donor with multiple sclerosis, enrolled in a pregnancy study. The sequenced sample was peripheral blood, obtained in the second trimester of pregnancy. CDR3 sequence: CASSYGGQPGELFF. Written as DNA, the CDR3 is TGTGCCAGCAGTTACGGAGGCCAGCCCGGGGAGCTGTTTTTT.